This T cell receptor beta chain was retrieved from a study of T-cell memory formation after mild COVID-19. A note on this clonotype: Antigen specificity is unknown.

V gave up 6 bases and J gave up 1 base, with 20 bases separating them. This CDR3 is built from 16 residues. Germline V gene data show CDR1 as DFQATT and CDR2 as SNEGSKA (reference sequence). Study findings and constraints: Contracting CD4+ clones lay largely in CM and EM, with CD8+ ones residing in EMRA.

One entry per CDR3 protein results from TCRdb running MiXCR on the 5' RACE reads. The sample carries roughly 100,000 distinct CDR3 sequences, about 13% recorded once. This chain connects TRBV20-1 to TRBJ2-3; TRBD1 or TRBD2 may be the D gene (6 bases each). Sequenced sample: PBMCs or a T cell subset sorted from them (not recorded which). This clonotype was sampled from an adult woman who had mild COVID-19 (a few samples of this study predate the infection). Cell type and time point are not known. CDR3 nucleotide sequence: TGCAGTGCGATCGCCCCCCCCGGGGGCCGCACAGATACGCAGTATTTT. Translating it yields CSAIAPPGGRTDTQYF.